Listed below are T cell receptor beta chains from one sample, sequenced in a study of cytomegalovirus exposure and HLA in healthy donors. The method was immunoSEQ multiplex PCR; TCRdb's version includes in-frame clones alone and lacks a portion of them. The sample records some 120,000 clones, 8% to 10% being singletons. The specimen sequenced was PBMCs. All receptors come from a young man in good health and CMV-seronegative. CDR3s include the opening cysteine and the closing phenylalanine or tryptophan. The order of the fields is J gene, clone size, D gene, V gene, CDR3 protein, CDR3 DNA. A D gene is named only where the DNA matches it firmly. Size tells how often a clone was seen (once, few, many) or the class of an expanded clone, and some rows leave it out.

>TRBJ1-1|few|TRBD1|TRBV30
CAWTSFGTGMAFF
TGTGCCTGGACCTCGTTCGGGACAGGCATGGCTTTCTTT
>TRBJ2-5|few|TRBD2|TRBV13
CASSSQRGATKETQYF
TGTGCCAGCAGCTCCCAGCGGGGGGCTACAAAAGAGACCCAGTACTTC
>TRBJ1-4|-|-|TRBV5-8
CASSLAQGTNEKLFF
TGTGCCAGCAGCTTGGCCCAGGGGACTAATGAAAAACTGTTTTTT
>TRBJ1-6|-|-|TRBV4-3
CASSQNMEYWDSPLHF
TGCGCCAGCAGCCAAAATATGGAGTATTGGGATTCACCCCTCCACTTT
>TRBJ2-7|few|TRBD1|TRBV5-5
CASSSLDLTGDSYEQYF
TGTGCCAGCAGCTCTCTAGATTTGACAGGGGACTCCTACGAGCAGTACTTC
>TRBJ1-2|-|TRBD1|TRBV27
CASSPTGGGYGYTF
TGTGCCAGCAGTCCGACAGGGGGCGGCTATGGCTACACCTTC
>TRBJ1-2|few|-|TRBV11-3
CASSHRGDYGYTF
TGTGCCAGCAGCCATAGAGGAGACTATGGCTACACCTTC
>TRBJ1-5|few|-|TRBV6-5
CASFGQGGQPQHF
TGTGCCAGCTTCGGCCAGGGTGGTCAGCCCCAGCATTTT
>TRBJ2-7|few|-|TRBV9
CASSPSDSYYEQYF
TGTGCCAGCAGCCCCTCGGACAGCTACTACGAGCAGTACTTC
>TRBJ2-3|few|TRBD2|TRBV5-1
CASSLTSGVTDTQYF
TGCGCCAGCAGCTTGACTAGCGGGGTGACAGATACGCAGTATTTT
>TRBJ2-6|-|-|TRBV25-1
CASSRSGANVLTF
TGTGCCAGCAGCCGCTCTGGGGCCAACGTCCTGACTTTC
>TRBJ1-2|few|TRBD1|TRBV19
CASSKAGGPNYGYTF
TGTGCCAGTAGCAAGGCAGGGGGTCCTAACTATGGCTACACCTTC
>TRBJ2-3|few|TRBD2|TRBV5-6
CASSITSGGNSWADTQYF
TGTGCCAGCAGCATAACTAGCGGGGGTAACTCTTGGGCAGATACGCAGTATTTT
>TRBJ1-4|few|-|TRBV30
CACPVVTNEKLFF
TGTGCCTGCCCGGTGGTGACTAATGAAAAACTGTTTTTT
>TRBJ2-7|-|-|TRBV10-1
CASSEEESSYEQYF
TGCGCCAGCAGTGAGGAGGAAAGCTCCTACGAGCAGTACTTC
>TRBJ2-1|few|TRBD2|TRBV27
CASSFGTSGRPSYNEQFF
TGTGCCAGCAGTTTTGGGACTAGCGGGAGACCGTCCTACAATGAGCAGTTCTTC
>TRBJ2-2|-|TRBD1|TRBV19
CASRRQGLNTGELFF
TGTGCCAGTAGAAGACAGGGTCTAAACACCGGGGAGCTGTTTTTT
>TRBJ2-4|few|-|TRBV28
CASSLWDRIAKNIQYF
TGTGCCAGCAGTTTATGGGACAGAATAGCCAAAAACATTCAGTACTTC
>TRBJ1-2|-|-|TRBV5-8
CASSHRGNSDYGYTF
TGTGCCAGCAGCCACCGGGGAAACTCGGACTATGGCTACACCTTC
>TRBJ2-7|-|-|TRBV19
CASSTGGLGREQYF
TGTGCCAGTAGTACGGGCGGGCTCGGTCGCGAGCAGTACTTC
>TRBJ2-7|-|TRBD2|TRBV11-3
CASSTGGVEQYF
TGTGCCAGCAGCACCGGGGGGGTCGAGCAGTACTTC
>TRBJ1-1|few|TRBD1|TRBV30
CAYTPMDRESEAFF
TGTGCCTACACACCTATGGACAGGGAATCTGAAGCTTTCTTT
>TRBJ2-7|few|-|TRBV27
CASSLSSGFYEQYF
TGTGCCAGCAGTTTATCCTCAGGGTTCTACGAGCAGTACTTC
>TRBJ1-1|few|-|TRBV19
CASSPLGRGEAFF
TGTGCCAGTAGTCCATTAGGAAGGGGTGAAGCTTTCTTT
>TRBJ2-7|few|-|TRBV6-1
CASSDGQPPYEQYF
TGTGCCAGCAGTGATGGGCAGCCCCCCTACGAGCAGTACTTC
>TRBJ2-5|few|TRBD2|TRBV11-2
CASSGWTSGAREAQYF
TGTGCCAGCAGCGGGTGGACTAGCGGGGCCAGAGAGGCCCAGTACTTC
>TRBJ2-2|-|-|TRBV5-6
CASSSWQMNTGELFF
TGTGCCAGCAGCTCCTGGCAGATGAACACCGGGGAGCTGTTTTTT
>TRBJ2-7|-|-|TRBV4-3
CASSQEAGFLSEQYF
TGCGCCAGCAGCCAAGAGGCCGGGTTCCTCTCCGAGCAGTACTTC